A single sample gave rise to the 22 T cell receptor beta chains below, sequenced in a study of cytomegalovirus exposure and HLA in healthy donors. PCR used 60 Vbeta primers and 13 Jbeta primers. Repertoires were generated with immunoSEQ multiplex PCR, while TCRdb's copy carries only in-frame clones and drops some. The data hold about 200,000 clones, with 79% observed a single time. Sequencing was done on a sample of PBMCs. These receptor sequences come from a male donor in good health and CMV-seropositive.

The rearrangement uses TRBV11-2 and TRBJ1-2; 9 bases fit TRBD1. V dropped 4 bases and J dropped 1; count of bases not matched to a gene: 4. The CDR3 totals 15 residues. CDR1 SGHAT and CDR2 FQNNGV come from the germline V gene. The CDR3 DNA reads TGTGCCAGCAGCTCCCTGACAGGGGGTAACTATGGCTACACCTTC. Translating gives CASSSLTGGNYGYTF.

The chain couples TRBV6-5 to TRBJ1-1; D is undetermined. Germline values: CDR1 MNHEY, CDR2 SVGAGI. Between the trimmed V and J ends, which lost 5 bases and 2 bases, there was a span of 6 bases. The CDR3 has 12 amino acids. The CDR3 spells CASSRVNTEAFF. DNA of the CDR3: TGTGCCAGCAGTAGAGTTAACACTGAAGCTTTCTTT.

V gene TRBV7-2 combines with J gene TRBJ1-2; unclear D gene. Germline V gives CDR1 SGHTA, CDR2 FQGNSA. V lost 5 bases and J 3 bases, leaving 10 bases between the germline ends. This CDR3 is 13 amino acids long. Written as DNA, the CDR3 is TGTGCCAGCAGCCCCCGCCGAGACTATGGCTACACCTTC. Translated, it gives CASSPRRDYGYTF.

This clone has just one count. J is TRBJ2-6 and V is TRBV5-4, with D possibly being TRBD1 (6 bases). Per the germline V gene, CDR1 is SGHNT and CDR2 is YYREEE (reference sequence). Trimming stripped 4 bases from V and 0 bases from J, with 11 bases between. The CDR3 contains 16 residues. CDR3 sequence: CASSGIQGSGANVLTF. The CDR3 DNA is TGTGCCAGCAGCGGAATACAGGGCTCTGGGGCCAACGTCCTGACTTTC.

For the CDR3, the DNA is TGTGCTAGTGGTTGCTGTCCGGACAGTCAGACTAGCTTCTCCTACAATGAGCAGTTCTTC. It specifies CASGCCPDSQTSFSYNEQFF. This sequence joins TRBV12-5 and TRBJ2-1, with D perhaps matching TRBD2 (7 bases). Trimming removed 4 bases at V and 0 bases at J, with 25 bases between. Germline CDR1 and CDR2: LGHNT and FRNRAP. The CDR3 runs 20 residues.

The chain combines TRBV6-1 with TRBJ2-2, with 7 bases aligning to TRBD2. The CDR3 extends over 14 amino acids. Trimming took 4 bases from V and 6 from J; bases not matched to a gene: 5. The germline gives CDR1 MNHNS, CDR2 SASEGT. In DNA form, the CDR3 reads TGTGCCAGCAGTGGCGGGGGAAAGGCCGGGGAGCTGTTTTTT. Protein: CASSGGGKAGELFF.

V usage is TRBV9 and J usage is TRBJ2-3; 9 nucleotides agree with TRBD1. CDR1 and CDR2 (germline): SGDLS, YYNGEE. Trimming cost V 3 bases and J 4 bases; bases outside gene matches: 6. CDR3 length: 15 residues. The CDR3 DNA reads as TGTGCCAGCAGCGCAACAGGGGGCAGTTCAGATACGCAGTATTTT. Translation gives CASSATGGSSDTQYF.

The chain carries TRBV13 and TRBJ2-2; D is unclear. The V and J ends lost 1 base and 4 bases respectively, with 10 bases between them. The germline gives CDR1 PRHDT, CDR2 FYEKMQ (reference sequence). There are 15 residues in the CDR3. As DNA, the CDR3 is TGTGCCAGCAGCTTAGAGGCTAGTAGCACCGGGGAGCTGTTTTTT. Translated, it gives CASSLEASSTGELFF.

This clone was found once. The rearrangement joins TRBV7-9 to TRBJ2-7; TRBD1 aligns across 7 bases. CDR1 and CDR2 from the germline V gene are SEHNR and FQNEAQ (reference sequence). Trimming took 1 base from V and 4 from J; bases not matched to a gene: 4. The CDR3 sequence is 14 residues long. The CDR3 is CASSLVGTVYEQYF. The DNA of the CDR3 is TGTGCCAGCAGCTTAGTCGGGACAGTTTACGAGCAGTACTTC.

This clone occurred a few times. For the CDR3, the DNA is TGTGCCAGCAGCGTAGAAGGAGGAGGCGGGGGGGCCAACAATGAGCAGTTCTTC. Translation: CASSVEGGGGGANNEQFF. This sequence joins TRBV9 and TRBJ2-1, with 9 bases identical to TRBD2. CDR3 length equals 18 residues. V lost 0 bases, J lost 5 bases, and 12 bases stayed unmatched. Germline values: CDR1 SGDLS, CDR2 YYNGEE.

The rearrangement links TRBV10-3 to TRBJ1-1; TRBD1 is a possible D gene (5 bases). Germline CDR1 is ENHRY and CDR2 is SYGVKD. Between the trimmed V and J ends, which lost 3 bases and 0 bases, there was a span of 5 bases. The CDR3 length is 13 residues. The CDR3 is CAISDRVNTEAFF. CDR3 DNA: TGTGCCATCAGTGACAGGGTGAACACTGAAGCTTTCTTT.

CDR3 sequence reads: CASSSGTRDSYTDTQYF. DNA for the CDR3: TGTGCCAGCAGCTCGGGAACCCGGGACAGCTACACAGATACGCAGTATTTT. The chain joins TRBV5-4 to TRBJ2-3, with TRBD1 matching 7 bases. CDR3 size: 17 residues. After removal of 3 bases from V and 2 bases from J, the junction contained 12 bases not matched to a gene. Looked up from germline, CDR1 is SGHNT and CDR2 is YYREEE (reference sequence).

The chain uses TRBV29-1 and TRBJ1-1, with 9 bases fitting TRBD1. The CDR3 covers 16 residues. Trimming took 6 bases from V and 4 from J; bases not matched to a gene: 15. CDR1 and CDR2 from the germline V gene are SQVTM and ANQGSEA. As DNA, the CDR3 is TGCAGCGTCCCCCGGGCCCGAGACAGGGGGGGCACTGAAGCTTTCTTT. Encoded protein: CSVPRARDRGGTEAFF.

This chain joins TRBV6-5 and TRBJ2-1; 7 bases are shared with TRBD1. The CDR3 runs to 13 residues. Germline CDR1 MNHEY, CDR2 SVGAGI. V trimming: 6 bases; J trimming: 5 bases; junction bases outside the gene matches: 4. CDR3 amino acids: CASRRGQDNEQFF. The CDR3 nucleotides read TGTGCCAGCAGACGCGGACAGGACAATGAGCAGTTCTTC.

The chain is built from TRBV7-6 and TRBJ1-6; 8 positions match TRBD1. Trimming took 8 bases from V and 7 from J; bases not matched to a gene: 7. The CDR3 loop spans 14 amino acids. Germline assignment: CDR1 SGHVS and CDR2 FNYEAQ. CDR3 residues: CASGPGTGNSPLHF. CDR3 DNA sequence: TGTGCCAGCGGCCCCGGGACAGGAAATTCACCCCTCCACTTT.

This chain connects TRBV7-3 to TRBJ2-5, with D possibly TRBD2 on 5 matching bases. V was trimmed by 5 bases and J by 5 bases, leaving 15 bases between them. The germline gives CDR1 SGHTA, CDR2 FQGTGA. The CDR3 is made up of 14 amino acids. The CDR3 region is CASSPRGGRETQYF. The CDR3 region has the DNA TGTGCCAGCAGCCCCCGAGGCGGGCGTGAGACCCAGTACTTC. The full variable domain, in which reference TRBV7-3 and TRBJ2-5 provide the parts outside the CDR3, is GAGVSQTPSNKVTEKGKYVELRCDPISGHTALYWYRQSLGQGPEFLIYFQGTGAADDSGLPNDRFFAVRPEGSVSTLKIQRTERGDSAVYLCASSPRGGRETQYFGPGTRLLVL.

The rearrangement uses TRBV7-3 and TRBJ2-5; perhaps TRBD2 as D (6 bases). Trimming removed 4 bases at V and 9 bases at J, with 18 bases between. Germline V lookup: CDR1 SGHTA, CDR2 FQGTGA. This CDR3 is 14 amino acids long. The CDR3 bases are TGTGCCAGCAGCTCACCCGGGACTCCCAGGCCCCAGTACTTC. It codes for CASSSPGTPRPQYF.

The chain has TRBV7-3 and TRBJ2-7; 8 bases match TRBD2. Looked up from germline, CDR1 is SGHTA and CDR2 is FQGTGA. The V gene end was trimmed by 5 bases and the J gene end by 2 bases; junction bases not matched to a gene: 2. The CDR3 sequence is 13 residues long. In DNA form, the CDR3 reads TGTGCCAGCAGCCGGGGGGGGCCCTACGAGCAGTACTTC. Protein product: CASSRGGPYEQYF.

J is TRBJ1-6 and V is TRBV25-1, with D maybe TRBD1 (6 bases). Germline V gene sequence: CDR1 MGHDK, CDR2 SYGVNS. The length of the CDR3 is 15 residues. The V and J ends lost 5 bases and 7 bases respectively, with 15 bases between them. The CDR3 here is CASSWTERANSPLHF. The CDR3 DNA reads TGTGCCAGCAGTTGGACAGAAAGAGCGAATTCACCCCTCCACTTT.

V and J are TRBV5-5 and TRBJ2-5; 11 nucleotides match TRBD1. The CDR3 length is 15 residues. Germline V gene data show CDR1 as SGHKS and CDR2 as YYEKEE (reference sequence). V gave up 0 bases and J gave up 4 bases; unmatched junction bases: 2. The CDR3 protein is CASSLDGTGGETQYF. For the CDR3, the DNA is TGTGCCAGCAGCTTGGATGGGACAGGGGGAGAGACCCAGTACTTC. Full variable domain (missing parts from reference TRBV5-5 and TRBJ2-5): DAGVTQSPTHLIKTRGQQVTLRCSPISGHKSVSWYQQVLGQGPQFIFQYYEKEERGRGNFPDRFSARQFPNYSSELNVNALLLGDSALYLCASSLDGTGGETQYFGPGTRLLVL.

The V gene is TRBV14, the J gene TRBJ2-7, with TRBD2 identical over 14 bases. The CDR3 totals 16 residues. CDR1 is SGHDN, CDR2 FVKESK, per germline. V lost 4 bases to trimming and J lost 4 bases; unmatched junction nucleotides: 6. The DNA of the CDR3 is TGTGCCAGCAGCCGCCCGGGACTAGCGGGAGTGTACGAGCAGTACTTC. Translation gives CASSRPGLAGVYEQYF.

This clone was found a few times. V gene TRBV4-1 combines with J gene TRBJ2-5; TRBD1 matches 7 bases. Unmatched junction bases numbered 9, after V lost 4 bases and J lost 4 bases. Germline CDR1 reads MGHRA; CDR2 reads YSYEKL. The CDR3 is made up of 15 amino acids. The CDR3 DNA sequence: TGCGCCAGCAGCCCGACAGGGTTCTTGGGAGAGACCCAGTACTTC. Translating gives CASSPTGFLGETQYF.